This is a list of T cell receptor beta chains from one sample in a study of T cell repertoires in cytomegalovirus infection. TCRdb used MiXCR to reprocess the reads, holding one entry per CDR3 protein. The table shows 200,000 or so distinct CDR3 sequences, with under 25% occurring only once. The specimen was PBMCs. The receptors were gathered from a human donor in good health (CMV status not recorded). Some clones in this sample may be carry-over from other donors' samples. Each CDR3 is given with its conserved first and last residue. The order of the fields is V gene, CDR3 length, CDR3 protein.

v_gene: TRBV5-1; len: 16; CDR3aa: CASSLALDMVATEAFF
v_gene: TRBV27; len: 19; CDR3aa: CASSRRGVGLAGVGDTQYF
v_gene: TRBV7-9; len: 14; CDR3aa: CASSADRGDQPQHF
v_gene: TRBV7-2; len: 13; CDR3aa: CASSFFPRQTQYF
v_gene: TRBV7-2; len: 15; CDR3aa: CASSDFQGAGYGYTF
v_gene: TRBV18; len: 16; CDR3aa: CASSNVRGQGINEQFF
v_gene: TRBV11-2; len: 14; CDR3aa: CASSSSAGNTEAFF
v_gene: TRBV6-6; len: 19; CDR3aa: CASSYSIKGKPGVSTEAFF
v_gene: TRBV7-2; len: 15; CDR3aa: CASSSGELVNTEAFF
v_gene: TRBV27; len: 19; CDR3aa: CASSLRKTSGPSAFYEQYF
v_gene: TRBV10-2; len: 13; CDR3aa: CASSDRDNYGYTF
v_gene: TRBV7-2; len: 15; CDR3aa: CASSLGGHFSQPQHF
v_gene: TRBV7-2; len: 11; CDR3aa: CASRQFGELFF
v_gene: TRBV5-4; len: 14; CDR3aa: CASSAPGTQETQYF
v_gene: TRBV7-9; len: 14; CDR3aa: CASVKAGGQTEAFF
v_gene: TRBV12-3/TRBV12-4; len: 13; CDR3aa: CASNPHGTGELFF
v_gene: TRBV19; len: 17; CDR3aa: CASSTFGTRAGNQPQHF